Presented here are 12 T cell receptor beta chains from one specimen sequenced in a study of somatic mutations in cytotoxic T cells in rheumatoid arthritis. Sequencing used immunoSEQ multiplex PCR; TCRdb keeps in-frame clones, though not all of them. This table holds 15,000 to 20,000 clones, 65% to 80% found once. The sequenced sample consisted of CD8+ T cells sorted from blood. Receptors originate from an adult with rheumatoid arthritis.

The gene calls are TRBV9 and TRBJ2-3; 12 bases fit TRBD2. With V trimmed by 5 bases and J by 0 bases, 4 bases remained unmatched. The CDR3 consists of 16 residues. Germline CDR1 is SGDLS and CDR2 is YYNGEE. The DNA of the CDR3 is TGTGCCAGCAGAGGGACTAGCGGGTCTAGCACAGATACGCAGTATTTT. Translated, it gives CASRGTSGSSTDTQYF. Looking up the rest from reference TRBV9 and TRBJ2-3 gives the full variable domain: DSGVTQTPKHLITATGQRVTLRCSPRSGDLSVYWYQQSLDQGLQFLIQYYNGEERAKGNILERFSAQQFPDLHSELNLSSLELGDSALYFCASRGTSGSSTDTQYFGPGTRLTVL.

This sequence joins TRBV7-6 and TRBJ1-1; 9 bases line up with TRBD1. Germline V gene sequence: CDR1 SGHVS, CDR2 FNYEAQ. Trimming took 5 bases from V and 5 from J; bases not matched to a gene: 9. This CDR3 is 15 amino acids long. The CDR3, as DNA: TGTGCCAGCAGCACAGGGGGCAAGGGTGGTACTGAAGCTTTCTTT. It translates to CASSTGGKGGTEAFF.

This clone is categorized as medium-sized (0.01 to 0.1%). This chain links TRBV30 with TRBJ2-1; the D is unclear. The V gene lost 4 bases and the J gene lost 3 bases, with 10 bases spanning the gap. The germline CDR1 and CDR2 sequences are GTSNPN and SVGIG (reference sequence). The CDR3 totals 13 residues. CDR3 DNA sequence: TGTGCCTGGAATGCGGAGTTCTACAATGAGCAGTTCTTC. Protein: CAWNAEFYNEQFF. The variable domain in full, completed from reference TRBV30 and TRBJ2-1, reads SQTIHQWPATLVQPVGSPLSLECTVEGTSNPNLYWYRQAAGRGLQLLFYSVGIGQISSEVPQNLSASRPQDRQFILSSKKLLLSDSGFYLCAWNAEFYNEQFFGPGTRLTVL.

The chain joins TRBV27 to TRBJ2-5, with 13 bases matching TRBD2. The CDR3 runs 17 residues. Germline CDR1 and CDR2: MNHEY and SMNVEV (reference sequence). V lost 11 bases and J lost 2; bases outside the gene matches: 14. The CDR3 DNA is TGTGCCCCACTAGGACTAGCGGGAGCGCAGACGCAAGAGACCCAGTACTTC. Translation: CAPLGLAGAQTQETQYF.

CDR3 in DNA: TGTGCCAGCAGCTTAGTGGGCCCTGGGGCGGGAAAGCCCTACGAGCAGTACTTC. This sequence encodes CASSLVGPGAGKPYEQYF. V usage is TRBV7-9 and J usage is TRBJ2-7, with a tentative D call TRBD2 (6 bases). Trimming took 1 base from V and 2 from J, leaving 21 bases between them. This CDR3 spans 18 amino acids. CDR1 and CDR2 (germline): SEHNR, FQNEAQ (reference sequence).

The rearrangement joins TRBV14 to TRBJ2-1, with a weak D call TRBD2 (6 bases). The CDR3 has 14 residues. In germline, CDR1 is SGHDN, CDR2 FVKESK. The V gene lost 4 bases and the J gene lost 4 bases, with 11 bases spanning the gap. CDR3 coding DNA: TGTGCCAGCAGCCTTAGCGGTACATACAATGAGCAGTTCTTC. Amino acids: CASSLSGTYNEQFF.

The genes are TRBV27 and TRBJ2-1; D gene ambiguous. Germline CDR1 reads MNHEY; CDR2 reads SMNVEV (reference sequence). The CDR3 consists of 12 residues. V dropped 2 bases and J dropped 7 bases, with 6 bases sitting between them. In DNA, the CDR3 is TGTGCCAGCAGTTTAGGGGTGAATGAGCAGTTCTTC. This encodes CASSLGVNEQFF.

The genes are TRBV19 and TRBJ1-1; tentatively, D is TRBD1 (5 bases). The CDR3 runs 14 residues. Germline V gives CDR1 LNHDA, CDR2 SQIVND (reference sequence). V was pared by 3 bases and J by 4 bases, with 12 bases between. Here the CDR3 DNA reads TGTGCCAGTAGTATTGGGGGAGGATCCACTGAAGCTTTCTTT. Residues: CASSIGGGSTEAFF.

The chain links TRBV25-1 to TRBJ2-5; TRBD1 aligns across 7 bases. The J call may be incorrect, as the DNA end agrees better with TRBJ2-7. This CDR3 is 13 amino acids long. Looked up from germline, CDR1 is MGHDK and CDR2 is SYGVNS. For the CDR3, the DNA is TGTGCCAGCAGTGCAGGGGGCTCCTACGAGCAGTACTTC. It codes for CASSAGGSYEQYF.

The V gene is TRBV7-8, the J gene TRBJ1-3; weak D call: TRBD1 (6 bases). The CDR3 is made up of 14 amino acids. V was pared by 7 bases and J by 4 bases, with 14 bases between. CDR1 is SGHVS, CDR2 FQNEAQ, per germline. The chain's CDR3 is CASTAGTSGNTIYF. Written as DNA, the CDR3 is TGTGCCAGCACCGCCGGGACATCGGGAAACACCATATATTTT.

The genes are TRBV4-2 and TRBJ2-2; 9 bases map to TRBD2. This CDR3 region has 19 residues. V shed 0 bases, J shed 6 bases, and the junction held 14 bases outside the gene matches. CDR1 LGHNA and CDR2 YNFKEQ come from the germline V gene. CDR3 nucleotide sequence: TGTGCCAGCAGCCAAGATTCCCACGCGGTAGCGGGAGTCCCCGGGGAGCTGTTTTTT. Translated: CASSQDSHAVAGVPGELFF.

V gene TRBV27 combines with J gene TRBJ2-3; either TRBD1 or TRBD2 may supply D (5 bases each). Germline V gives CDR1 MNHEY, CDR2 SMNVEV (reference sequence). This CDR3 has 14 residues. The V end lost 8 bases, the J end lost 2 bases, and 14 bases lay between the germline ends. The CDR3: CASQFGGFTDTQYF. The CDR3 DNA is TGTGCCAGCCAATTTGGGGGTTTCACAGATACGCAGTATTTT.